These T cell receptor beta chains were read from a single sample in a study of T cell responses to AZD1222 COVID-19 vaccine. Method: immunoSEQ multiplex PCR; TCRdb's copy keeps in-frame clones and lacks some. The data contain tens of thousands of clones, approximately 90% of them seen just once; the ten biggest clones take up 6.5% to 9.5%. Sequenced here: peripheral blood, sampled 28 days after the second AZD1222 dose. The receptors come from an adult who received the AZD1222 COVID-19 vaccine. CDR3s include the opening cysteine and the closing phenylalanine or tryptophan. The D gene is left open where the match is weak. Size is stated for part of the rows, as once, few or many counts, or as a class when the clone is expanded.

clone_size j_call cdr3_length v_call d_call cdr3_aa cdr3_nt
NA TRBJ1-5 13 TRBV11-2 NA CASSPLDNQPQHF TGTGCCAGCAGCCCACTGGACAATCAGCCCCAGCATTTT
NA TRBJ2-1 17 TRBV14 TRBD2 CASSLLGLAAVGNEQFF TGTGCCAGCAGCCTTCTGGGACTAGCGGCCGTGGGAAATGAGCAGTTCTTC
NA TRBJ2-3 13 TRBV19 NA CASERGYGDTQYF TGTGCCAGTGAACGGGGTTACGGAGATACGCAGTATTTT
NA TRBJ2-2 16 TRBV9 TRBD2 CASSVGPSGSTGELFF TGTGCCAGCAGCGTAGGTCCCAGCGGGAGCACCGGGGAGCTGTTTTTT
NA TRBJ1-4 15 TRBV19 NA CASSPSGASNEKLFF TGTGCCAGTAGTCCTTCCGGGGCGTCTAATGAAAAACTGTTTTTT
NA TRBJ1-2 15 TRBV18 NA CASSPGLTQFRGYTF TGTGCCAGCTCACCGGGCCTTACACAATTTCGAGGCTACACCTTC
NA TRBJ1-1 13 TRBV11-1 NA CASSLGPRTEAFF TGTGCCAGCAGCTTGGGCCCCAGGACTGAAGCTTTCTTT
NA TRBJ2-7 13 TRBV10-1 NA CASSAGTLYEQYF TGCGCCAGCAGTGCCGGGACACTCTACGAGCAGTACTTC
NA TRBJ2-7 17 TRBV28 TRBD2 CASSYRRSGNRYYEQYF TGTGCCAGCAGTTACCGCCGTAGCGGGAACCGATACTACGAGCAGTACTTC
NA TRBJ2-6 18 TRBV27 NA CASSRLGRGGSGANVLTF TGTGCCAGCAGTAGATTGGGACGGGGTGGCTCTGGGGCCAACGTCCTGACTTTC
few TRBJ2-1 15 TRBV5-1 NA CASSLSGLRYNEQFF TGCGCCAGCAGCTTGTCCGGACTTCGTTACAATGAGCAGTTCTTC
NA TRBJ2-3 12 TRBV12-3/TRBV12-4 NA CASSSRVNTQYF TGTGCCAGCAGCTCCAGGGTAAATACGCAGTATTTT
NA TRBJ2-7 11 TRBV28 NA CASSLYHEQYF TGTGCCAGCAGTTTATACCACGAGCAGTACTTC
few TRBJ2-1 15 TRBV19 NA CASSIRGETYNEQFF TGTGCCAGTAGTATACGGGGAGAAACCTACAATGAGCAGTTCTTC
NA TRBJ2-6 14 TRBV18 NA CASSPQSGANVLTF TGTGCCAGCTCACCACAGTCTGGGGCCAACGTCCTGACTTTC
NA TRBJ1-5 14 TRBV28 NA CASSIEAINQPQHF TGTGCCAGCAGTATTGAGGCTATCAATCAGCCCCAGCATTTT
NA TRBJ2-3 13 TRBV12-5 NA CASGQGGTDTQYF TGTGCTAGTGGACAGGGCGGCACAGATACGCAGTATTTT
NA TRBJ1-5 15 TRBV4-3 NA CASSQDPASLQPQHF TGCGCCAGCAGCCAAGATCCGGCAAGCTTGCAGCCCCAGCATTTT
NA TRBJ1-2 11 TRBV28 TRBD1 CASRTGAGYTF TGTGCCAGCAGAACAGGGGCCGGCTACACCTTC
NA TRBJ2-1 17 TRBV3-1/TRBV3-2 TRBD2 CASSQVLLAGVHNEQFF TGTGCCAGCAGCCAAGTCCTACTAGCGGGAGTCCACAATGAGCAGTTCTTC
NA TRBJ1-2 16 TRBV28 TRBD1 CASSSGTGGLDYGYTF TGTGCCAGCAGCTCAGGGACAGGGGGCCTAGACTATGGCTACACCTTC
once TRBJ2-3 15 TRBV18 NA CASSPPLQGTDTQYF TGTGCCAGCTCACCACCATTGCAGGGCACAGATACGCAGTATTTT
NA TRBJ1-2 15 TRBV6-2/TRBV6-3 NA CASSYSMLRVTGYTF TGTGCCAGCAGTTACTCGATGTTACGGGTTACGGGCTACACCTTC
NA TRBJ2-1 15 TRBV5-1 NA CASSLTGNDYNEQFF TGCGCCAGCAGCTTAACAGGGAACGACTACAATGAGCAGTTCTTC
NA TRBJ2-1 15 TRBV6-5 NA CASSYGGGTLNEQFF TGTGCCAGCAGTTACGGGGGGGGCACCTTAAATGAGCAGTTCTTC
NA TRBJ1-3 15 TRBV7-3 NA CASSLDRTAGNTIYF TGTGCCAGCAGCTTAGACCGGACTGCTGGAAACACCATATATTTT
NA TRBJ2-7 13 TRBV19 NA CASSIGTSYEQYF TGTGCCAGTAGTATTGGGACCTCCTACGAGCAGTACTTC